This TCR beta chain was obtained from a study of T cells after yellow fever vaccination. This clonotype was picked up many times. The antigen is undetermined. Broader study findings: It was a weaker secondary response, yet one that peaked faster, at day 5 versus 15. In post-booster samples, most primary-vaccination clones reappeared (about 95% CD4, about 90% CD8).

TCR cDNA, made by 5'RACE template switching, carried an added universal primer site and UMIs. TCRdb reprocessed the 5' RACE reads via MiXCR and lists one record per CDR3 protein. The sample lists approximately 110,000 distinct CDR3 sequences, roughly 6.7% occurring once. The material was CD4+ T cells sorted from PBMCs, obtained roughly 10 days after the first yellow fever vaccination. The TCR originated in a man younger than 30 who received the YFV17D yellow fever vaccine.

For the CDR3, the DNA is TGCGCCAGCAGCCCTGGGACAGGGGCGATCAATGAGCAGTTCTTC. Protein product: CASSPGTGAINEQFF. The V gene is TRBV5-1, the J gene TRBJ2-1; 10 bases align to TRBD1. The germline CDR1 and CDR2 sequences are SGHRS and YFSETQ. This CDR3 has 15 amino acids. The V segment lost 4 bases and the J segment 6 bases; nucleotides outside the gene matches: 7.